The present T cell receptor (beta chain) was sequenced within a study of blood T cell repertoires in COVID-19. As for the study in general: PBMCs, B-cell-depleted T cells, or T cells were the source of the cDNA or gDNA that made up the material.

Sequencing used immunoSEQ multiplex PCR; TCRdb keeps in-frame clones, though not all of them. The sample contains fewer than 200,000 clones, 78% of which appear only once. This CDR3 is 13 amino acids long. Germline CDR1 and CDR2: MNHEY and SVGEGT. Trimming shortened V by 2 bases and J by 7 bases, and 12 bases separated the two germline ends. Residents of about two dozen US areas, aged about 18 to 95 years, made up the participants. The study counted Cohort 3 donors as recovered given two negative PCRs, clearance, or symptom resolution. The chain recombines TRBV6-2 or TRBV6-3 with TRBJ2-7, with D possibly being TRBD2 (7 bases). Sequencing input: PBMCs or T cells enriched from blood (not recorded which). The receptor was isolated from a woman in her forties or fifties who had recovered from COVID-19. CDR3 bases: TGTGCCAGCAGTTACAGGGGGGGAGTGGAGCAGTACTTC. The encoded protein is CASSYRGGVEQYF.